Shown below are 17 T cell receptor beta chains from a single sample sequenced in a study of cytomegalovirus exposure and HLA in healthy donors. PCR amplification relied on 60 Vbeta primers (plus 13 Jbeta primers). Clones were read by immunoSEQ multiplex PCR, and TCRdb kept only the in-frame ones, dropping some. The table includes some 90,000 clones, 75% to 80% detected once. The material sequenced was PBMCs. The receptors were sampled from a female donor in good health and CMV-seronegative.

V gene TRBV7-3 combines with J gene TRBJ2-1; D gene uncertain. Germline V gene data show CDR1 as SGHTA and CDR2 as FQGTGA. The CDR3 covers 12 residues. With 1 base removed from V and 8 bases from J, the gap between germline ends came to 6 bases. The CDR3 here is CASSLSSDEQFF. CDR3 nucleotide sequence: TGTGCCAGCAGCTTAAGCAGCGATGAGCAGTTCTTC. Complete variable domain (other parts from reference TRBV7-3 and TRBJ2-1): GAGVSQTPSNKVTEKGKYVELRCDPISGHTALYWYRQSLGQGPEFLIYFQGTGAADDSGLPNDRFFAVRPEGSVSTLKIQRTERGDSAVYLCASSLSSDEQFFGPGTRLTVL.

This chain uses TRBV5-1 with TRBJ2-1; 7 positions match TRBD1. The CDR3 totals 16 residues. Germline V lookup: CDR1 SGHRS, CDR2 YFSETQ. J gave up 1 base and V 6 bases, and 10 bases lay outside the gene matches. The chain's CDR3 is CASNSQGGLSYNEQFF. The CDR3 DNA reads TGCGCCAGCAACTCCCAAGGGGGCCTTTCCTACAATGAGCAGTTCTTC.

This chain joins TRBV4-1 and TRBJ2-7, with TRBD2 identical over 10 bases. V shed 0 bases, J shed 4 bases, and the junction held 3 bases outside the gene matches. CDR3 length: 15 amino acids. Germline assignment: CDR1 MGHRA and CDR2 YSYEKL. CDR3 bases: TGCGCCAGCAGCCAAGAGCCTAGCGGGAGTTACGAGCAGTACTTC. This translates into CASSQEPSGSYEQYF.

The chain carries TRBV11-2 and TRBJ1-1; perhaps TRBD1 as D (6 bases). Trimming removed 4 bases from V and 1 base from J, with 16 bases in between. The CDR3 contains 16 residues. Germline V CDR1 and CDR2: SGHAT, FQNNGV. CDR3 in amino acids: CASSYSTGARNTEAFF. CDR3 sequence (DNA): TGTGCCAGCAGCTACTCGACAGGCGCCAGGAACACTGAAGCTTTCTTT.

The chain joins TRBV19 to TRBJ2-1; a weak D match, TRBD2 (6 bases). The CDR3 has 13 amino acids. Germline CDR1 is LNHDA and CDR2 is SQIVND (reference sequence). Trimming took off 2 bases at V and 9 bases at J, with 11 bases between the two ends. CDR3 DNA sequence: TGTGCCAGTAGTATAAGGGTGGGAGGTGAGCAGTTCTTC. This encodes CASSIRVGGEQFF.

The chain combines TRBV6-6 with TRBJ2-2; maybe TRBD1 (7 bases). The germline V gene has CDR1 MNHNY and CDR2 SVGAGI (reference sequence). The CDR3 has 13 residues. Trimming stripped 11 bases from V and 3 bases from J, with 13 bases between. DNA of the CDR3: TGTGCCGCCAGGGGGGTAGACACCGGGGAGCTGTTTTTT. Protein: CAARGVDTGELFF.

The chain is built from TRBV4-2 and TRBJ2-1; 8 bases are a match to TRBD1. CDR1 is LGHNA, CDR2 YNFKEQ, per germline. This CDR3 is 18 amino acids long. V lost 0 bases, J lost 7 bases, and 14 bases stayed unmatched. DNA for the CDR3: TGTGCCAGCAGCCAAGATACCGGAGACAGGGGTATTTATAATGAGCAGTTCTTC. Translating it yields CASSQDTGDRGIYNEQFF.

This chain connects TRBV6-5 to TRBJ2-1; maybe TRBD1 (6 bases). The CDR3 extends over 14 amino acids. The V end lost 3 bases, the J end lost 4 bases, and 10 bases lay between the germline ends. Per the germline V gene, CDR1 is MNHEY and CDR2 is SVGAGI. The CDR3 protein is CASSYRQAYNEQFF. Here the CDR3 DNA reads TGTGCCAGCAGTTATAGACAGGCTTACAATGAGCAGTTCTTC.

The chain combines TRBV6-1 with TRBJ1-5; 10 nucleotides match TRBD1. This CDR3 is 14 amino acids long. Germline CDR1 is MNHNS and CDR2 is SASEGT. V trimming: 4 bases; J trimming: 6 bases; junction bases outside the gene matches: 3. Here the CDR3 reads CASSGDRGLQPQHF. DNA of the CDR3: TGTGCCAGCAGTGGAGACAGGGGGCTTCAGCCCCAGCATTTT.

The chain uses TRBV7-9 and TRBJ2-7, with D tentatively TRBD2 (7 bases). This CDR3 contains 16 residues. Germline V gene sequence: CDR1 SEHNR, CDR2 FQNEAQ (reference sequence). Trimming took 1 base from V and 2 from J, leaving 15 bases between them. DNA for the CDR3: TGTGCCAGCAGCTTAGAAGGGGGGGCGAAGGCCTACGAGCAGTACTTC. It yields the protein CASSLEGGAKAYEQYF.

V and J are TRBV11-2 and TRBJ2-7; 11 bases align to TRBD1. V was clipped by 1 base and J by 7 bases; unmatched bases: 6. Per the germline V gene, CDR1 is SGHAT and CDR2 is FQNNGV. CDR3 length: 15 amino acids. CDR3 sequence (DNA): TGTGCCAGCAGCTTAGTGGGACAGGGGGTATGGGAGCAGTACTTC. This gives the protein CASSLVGQGVWEQYF.

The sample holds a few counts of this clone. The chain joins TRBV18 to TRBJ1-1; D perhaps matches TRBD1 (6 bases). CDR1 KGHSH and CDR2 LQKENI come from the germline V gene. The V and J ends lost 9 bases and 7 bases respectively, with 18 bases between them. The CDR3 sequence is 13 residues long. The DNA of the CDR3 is TGTGCCAGTCAACAGGGAGAACTTCGTGAAGCTTTCTTT. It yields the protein CASQQGELREAFF.

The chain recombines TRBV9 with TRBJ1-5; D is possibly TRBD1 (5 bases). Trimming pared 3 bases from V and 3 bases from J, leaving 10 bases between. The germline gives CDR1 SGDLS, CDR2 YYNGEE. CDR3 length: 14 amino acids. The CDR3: CASSADSFNQPQHF. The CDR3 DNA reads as TGTGCCAGCAGCGCCGACAGTTTCAATCAGCCCCAGCATTTT. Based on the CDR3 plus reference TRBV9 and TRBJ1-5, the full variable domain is DSGVTQTPKHLITATGQRVTLRCSPRSGDLSVYWYQQSLDQGLQFLIQYYNGEERAKGNILERFSAQQFPDLHSELNLSSLELGDSALYFCASSADSFNQPQHFGDGTRLSIL.

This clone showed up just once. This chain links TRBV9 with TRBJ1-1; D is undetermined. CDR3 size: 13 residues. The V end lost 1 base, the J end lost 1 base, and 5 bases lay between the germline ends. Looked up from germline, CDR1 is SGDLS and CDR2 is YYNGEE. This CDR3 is CASSVTGNTEAFF. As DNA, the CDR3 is TGTGCCAGCAGCGTAACTGGGAACACTGAAGCTTTCTTT.

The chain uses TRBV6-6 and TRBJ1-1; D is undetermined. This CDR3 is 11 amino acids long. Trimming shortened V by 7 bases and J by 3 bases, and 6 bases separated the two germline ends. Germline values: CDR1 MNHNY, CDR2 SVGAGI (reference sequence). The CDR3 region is CASMADTEAFF. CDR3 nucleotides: TGTGCCAGCATGGCGGACACTGAAGCTTTCTTT.

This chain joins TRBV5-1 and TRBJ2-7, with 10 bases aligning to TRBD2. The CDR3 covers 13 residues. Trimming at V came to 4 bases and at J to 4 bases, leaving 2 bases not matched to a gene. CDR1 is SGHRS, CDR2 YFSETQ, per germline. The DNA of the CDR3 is TGCGCCAGCAGCGTGACTAGCGGGTACGAGCAGTACTTC. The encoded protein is CASSVTSGYEQYF.

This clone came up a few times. The CDR3 is CAWSLGQGGEKLFF. Written as DNA, the CDR3 is TGTGCCTGGAGCCTAGGACAGGGGGGTGAAAAACTGTTTTTT. The chain combines TRBV30 with TRBJ1-4; 10 nucleotides line up with TRBD1. With V trimmed by 3 bases and J by 7 bases, 5 bases remained unmatched. There are 14 residues in the CDR3. Germline values: CDR1 GTSNPN, CDR2 SVGIG (reference sequence).